Presented here are 18 T cell receptor beta chains from one specimen sequenced in a study of response to subunit inactivated influenza vaccine. TCRdb itself ran the RT-PCR reads through MiXCR, one entry per CDR3 protein. The repertoire consists of some 500,000 distinct CDR3 sequences, with over 10% occurring once and the leading ten covering around 13%. The starting material was PBMCs from blood, obtained roughly 46 days after vaccination. The receptors shown here come from a man aged 50-60 years who received an inactivated influenza vaccine.

The chain has TRBV12-3 or TRBV12-4 and TRBJ1-1; TRBD1 matches 8 bases. The CDR3 extends over 14 amino acids. V lost 5 bases to trimming and J lost 5 bases; unmatched junction nucleotides: 7. As DNA, the CDR3 is TGTGCCAGCAGTGCAGGACAGGGCGGGACTGAAGCTTTCTTT. Its translation: CASSAGQGGTEAFF.

V is TRBV5-1 and J is TRBJ2-7; 8 bases map to TRBD2. CDR1 is SGHRS and CDR2 is YFSETQ in the germline V gene. This CDR3 has 15 residues. Losses at the gene ends were 4 bases for V and 7 bases for J; bases not matched to a gene: 13. This chain's CDR3 is CASSAGGSSDREQYF. In DNA form, the CDR3 reads TGCGCCAGCAGCGCGGGGGGCAGTTCCGATCGGGAGCAGTACTTC.

The chain employs TRBV6-2 or TRBV6-3 and TRBJ2-2; 9 nucleotides align to TRBD2. This CDR3 comprises 17 residues. With 3 bases clipped from V and 1 base from J, the junction kept 6 bases outside the gene matches. In germline, CDR1 is MNHEY, CDR2 SVGEGT. The CDR3 DNA sequence: TGTGCCAGCAGTTATCCTAGCGGGGACGAGAACACCGGGGAGCTGTTTTTT. Translation: CASSYPSGDENTGELFF.

The J gene is TRBJ2-7, the V gene TRBV29-1; D perhaps matches TRBD1 (6 bases). The CDR3 covers 12 residues. CDR1 and CDR2 (germline): SQVTM, ANQGSEA. V was clipped by 4 bases and J by 7 bases, with 14 bases between them. The CDR3 nucleotides read TGCAGCGTTGGGACAGAGCCTAGTGAGCAGTACTTC. Its translation: CSVGTEPSEQYF.

This clonotype was detected a few times. CDR3 bases: TGTGCCAGCAGCGCACTTGGACAGGCCAACTATGGCTACACCTTC. Translating it yields CASSALGQANYGYTF. The rearrangement uses TRBV9 and TRBJ1-2, with 7 positions matching TRBD1. The V gene's germline CDR1 is SGDLS and CDR2 YYNGEE. This CDR3 spans 15 amino acids. With V trimmed by 3 bases and J by 2 bases, 7 bases remained unmatched.

The chain employs TRBV20-1 and TRBJ1-1; tentatively, D is TRBD1 (5 bases). V lost 0 bases to trimming and J lost 8 bases, with 13 bases between them. This CDR3 spans 13 amino acids. Per germline, CDR1 DFQATT and CDR2 SNEGSKA (reference sequence). CDR3 sequence (DNA): TGCAGTGCTAGAGAAAACCCCGGGACGGAAGCTTTCTTT. Protein product: CSARENPGTEAFF.

This chain connects TRBV7-8 to TRBJ1-2; TRBD1 is a possible D gene (5 bases). CDR1 is SGHVS and CDR2 is FQNEAQ in the germline V gene. The CDR3 runs to 15 residues. With 5 bases removed from V and 2 bases from J, the gap between germline ends came to 15 bases. The CDR3, as DNA: TGTGCCAGCAGCCCGGTGGGCAGGGAGAACTATGGCTACACCTTC. Its protein is CASSPVGRENYGYTF.

The genes are TRBV7-9 and TRBJ2-1; D possibly corresponds to TRBD2 (6 bases). Trimming took off 0 bases at V and 9 bases at J, with 15 bases between the two ends. Germline V gene lookup returns CDR1 SEHNR and CDR2 FQNEAQ (reference sequence). There are 15 residues in the CDR3. CDR3 coding DNA: TGTGCCAGCAGCTTAGCGGAGGTCCCTAGCGCTGAGCAGTTCTTC. The encoded protein is CASSLAEVPSAEQFF.

This clonotype was seen more than once but under ten times. The J gene is TRBJ2-7, the V gene TRBV5-1; D is possibly TRBD1 or TRBD2 (5 bases each). Germline V gene data show CDR1 as SGHRS and CDR2 as YFSETQ. The CDR3 loop spans 13 amino acids. V lost 7 bases, J lost 7 bases, and 18 bases lay in between. The CDR3 nucleotides are TGCGCCAGCTCAGGACAACCGTCGGGGGAGCAGTACTTC. As protein: CASSGQPSGEQYF.

This clonotype has ten or more counts. J is TRBJ1-2 and V is TRBV10-3; D is perhaps TRBD1 (5 bases). Germline assignment: CDR1 ENHRY and CDR2 SYGVKD. V lost 0 bases to trimming and J lost 3 bases, with 11 bases between them. The length of the CDR3 is 15 residues. The DNA of the CDR3 is TGTGCCATCAGTGAGTCTGCCAGGGAAGACTATGGCTACACCTTC. Protein product: CAISESAREDYGYTF.

In its sample, this clonotype was seen a few times. The CDR3 is CSAPRQGSNTGELFF. CDR3 DNA sequence: TGCAGTGCCCCTAGACAGGGGTCGAACACCGGGGAGCTGTTTTTT. This chain joins TRBV20-1 and TRBJ2-2; 8 bases fit TRBD1. CDR3 size: 15 residues. After removal of 6 bases from V and 0 bases from J, the junction contained 6 bases not matched to a gene. Germline CDR1 and CDR2: DFQATT and SNEGSKA (reference sequence).

The rearrangement uses TRBV5-1 and TRBJ2-7, with D perhaps matching TRBD2 (6 bases). The CDR3 is made up of 17 amino acids. Germline V lookup: CDR1 SGHRS, CDR2 YFSETQ. The V gene lost 0 bases and the J gene lost 0 bases, with 16 bases spanning the gap. The CDR3 DNA reads as TGCGCCAGCAGCTTGGTGGTCGGGGAGACTAGCTCCTACGAGCAGTACTTC. This gives the protein CASSLVVGETSSYEQYF.

This clonotype was seen more than once but under ten times. V gene TRBV5-1 combines with J gene TRBJ2-7; 9 nucleotides line up with TRBD2. The V segment lost 4 bases and the J segment 3 bases; nucleotides outside the gene matches: 14. Germline V gene lookup returns CDR1 SGHRS and CDR2 YFSETQ. The CDR3 spans 17 residues. The chain's CDR3 is CASSPVGSGRHFYEQYF. The CDR3 bases are TGCGCCAGCAGCCCGGTGGGGAGCGGGAGGCACTTCTACGAGCAGTACTTC.

In its sample, this clonotype was seen a few times. The chain has TRBV12-3 or TRBV12-4 and TRBJ1-1, with unresolved D. This CDR3 has 15 residues. Trimming took off 4 bases at V and 0 bases at J, with 12 bases between the two ends. The CDR3 DNA is TGTGCCAGCAGTTCGTGGGTCCACATGAACACTGAAGCTTTCTTT. It is translated as CASSSWVHMNTEAFF.

This clonotype was observed many times. The chain carries TRBV12-3 or TRBV12-4 and TRBJ2-7; 10 positions match TRBD1. The V gene end was trimmed by 11 bases and the J gene end by 4 bases; junction bases not matched to a gene: 5. The CDR3 has 12 amino acids. The CDR3 nucleotides are TGTGCCTCCGGGACAGGGGAGTACGAGCAGTACTTC. Its translation: CASGTGEYEQYF.

The table lists this clonotype with many counts. The rearrangement joins TRBV5-1 to TRBJ2-1; D not resolved. V gave up 0 bases and J gave up 15 bases, with 10 bases separating them. This CDR3 is 11 amino acids long. Per germline, CDR1 SGHRS and CDR2 YFSETQ. This CDR3 is CASSLAGERFF. CDR3 nucleotides: TGCGCCAGCAGCTTGGCCGGAGAAAGGTTCTTC.

The J gene is TRBJ2-1, the V gene TRBV27; the match to TRBD2 covers 7 bases. V lost 6 bases and J lost 5; bases outside the gene matches: 10. The CDR3 is 15 residues long. Per germline, CDR1 MNHEY and CDR2 SMNVEV (reference sequence). The CDR3 sequence: CASSPISSGHNEQFF. The CDR3 coding sequence is TGTGCCAGCAGCCCTATAAGTAGCGGGCACAATGAGCAGTTCTTC.

This clonotype was observed a handful of times. The rearrangement links TRBV5-5 to TRBJ1-2, with D maybe TRBD1 (6 bases). CDR1 SGHKS and CDR2 YYEKEE come from the germline V gene (reference sequence). This CDR3 comprises 13 residues. The ends were cut back, 3 bases at V and 3 bases at J, with 9 bases in the middle. CDR3 residues: CASSSGADYGYTF. The CDR3 nucleotides read TGTGCCAGCAGCTCAGGGGCAGACTATGGCTACACCTTC.